What follows are 26 T cell receptor beta chains derived from one specimen sequenced in a study of T-cell memory formation after mild COVID-19. TCRdb reprocessed the 5' RACE reads with MiXCR, giving one entry per CDR3 protein. Of about 430,000 distinct CDR3 sequences detected, about a sixth appear once; the ten largest clones hold 20% to 25%. Source material: PBMCs or a T cell subset sorted from them (not recorded which). The receptors derive from a man between 18 and 35 years old who had mild COVID-19 (a few samples of this study predate the infection). Cell type and time point are not known.

V is TRBV18 and J is TRBJ2-1; D may be TRBD1 (6 bases). Germline V gene data show CDR1 as KGHSH and CDR2 as LQKENI. V lost 7 bases to trimming and J lost 0 bases, with 13 bases between them. The CDR3 extends over 15 amino acids. The CDR3 DNA is TGTGCCAGCTGGGGGCCGGGGAGCTCCTACAATGAGCAGTTCTTC. Its protein is CASWGPGSSYNEQFF.

V and J are TRBV12-3 or TRBV12-4 and TRBJ1-5; 8 bases match TRBD1. The CDR3 totals 14 residues. The V and J ends lost 6 bases and 3 bases, in that order; junction bases with no gene match: 4. In nucleotides, the CDR3 is TGTGCCAGCAGAGGACAGGGAAACAATCAGCCCCAGCATTTT. As protein: CASRGQGNNQPQHF.

The table lists this clonotype with many counts. The genes are TRBV7-2 and TRBJ2-3, with D perhaps assigned TRBD1 or TRBD2 (5 bases each). The CDR3 runs to 13 residues. The V gene's germline CDR1 is SGHTA and CDR2 FQGNSA. Trimming left V 6 bases short and J 5 bases short, with 12 bases between. CDR3 in DNA: TGTGCCAGCAGTTCTCGAGGGGAAGATACGCAGTATTTT. Translating it yields CASSSRGEDTQYF.

The table lists this clonotype with a few counts. The V and J genes are TRBV20-1 and TRBJ2-3; D not resolved. V was clipped by 1 base and J by 2 bases, with 7 bases between them. The CDR3 has 13 amino acids. The germline V gene has CDR1 DFQATT and CDR2 SNEGSKA (reference sequence). The CDR3 region is CSARVTFTDTQYF. In DNA, the CDR3 is TGCAGTGCTAGAGTCACTTTCACAGATACGCAGTATTTT.

Only a few counts were recorded for this clonotype. The rearrangement joins TRBV5-1 to TRBJ1-2; D call uncertain. Trimming removed 2 bases at V and 6 bases at J, with 11 bases between. The CDR3 has 13 residues. CDR1 is SGHRS, CDR2 YFSETQ, per germline. CDR3 bases: TGCGCCAGCAGCTTCTCGGAGGGCCATGGCTACACCTTC. Translation: CASSFSEGHGYTF.

This chain links TRBV14 with TRBJ2-3; 12 nucleotides match TRBD2. Germline V gene lookup returns CDR1 SGHDN and CDR2 FVKESK. J gave up 2 bases and V 2 bases, and 5 bases lay outside the gene matches. The CDR3 extends over 17 amino acids. This CDR3 reads CASSQIRTSGATDTQYF. The CDR3 coding sequence is TGTGCCAGCAGCCAAATCCGGACTAGCGGGGCCACAGATACGCAGTATTTT. Complete variable domain (other parts from reference TRBV14 and TRBJ2-3): EAGVTQFPSHSVIEKGQTVTLRCDPISGHDNLYWYRRVMGKEIKFLLHFVKESKQDESGMPNNRFLAERTGGTYSTLKVQPAELEDSGVYFCASSQIRTSGATDTQYFGPGTRLTVL.

This clonotype was seen a few times. V is TRBV11-3 and J is TRBJ2-1; 13 nucleotides agree with TRBD2. V lost 5 bases and J lost 10; bases outside the gene matches: 14. Per germline, CDR1 SGHNT and CDR2 YENEEA. The CDR3 runs to 17 residues. The CDR3 protein is CASSAQPGLAGAWEQFF. For the CDR3, the DNA is TGTGCCAGCAGCGCCCAGCCAGGACTAGCGGGGGCTTGGGAGCAGTTCTTC.

This clonotype was observed a handful of times. CDR3 amino acids: CASRTTGDNSPLHF. In nucleotides, the CDR3 is TGTGCCAGCAGGACTACAGGGGACAATTCACCCCTCCACTTT. The genes are TRBV12-3 or TRBV12-4 and TRBJ1-6; TRBD1 aligns across 7 bases. This CDR3 has 14 amino acids. Trimming at V came to 6 bases and at J to 7 bases, leaving 6 bases not matched to a gene.

The chain employs TRBV20-1 and TRBJ2-5; D is ambiguous. The V gene's germline CDR1 is DFQATT and CDR2 SNEGSKA (reference sequence). There are 12 residues in the CDR3. CDR3 amino acids: CIPAGDQETQYF. The CDR3 DNA sequence: TGCATCCCGGCTGGGGACCAAGAGACCCAGTACTTC.

The V and J genes are TRBV24-1 and TRBJ2-6; D gene uncertain. Germline V CDR1 and CDR2: KGHDR, SFDVKD. The CDR3 extends over 15 amino acids. The germline V and J ends were trimmed by 5 bases and 0 bases, with 7 bases remaining between them. CDR3 bases: TGTGCCACCAGTGGTGATAGCTCTGGGGCCAACGTCCTGACTTTC. The encoded protein is CATSGDSSGANVLTF.

This rearrangement joins TRBV5-6 to TRBJ1-1; 8 bases agree with TRBD1. Looked up from germline, CDR1 is SGHDT and CDR2 is YYEEEE. This CDR3 contains 13 residues. Germline trimming cut 2 bases from V and 6 bases from J; bases unmatched to any gene: 3. The CDR3 DNA sequence: TGTGCCAGCAGCTTTGGACAGGGCGCTGAAGCTTTCTTT. As protein: CASSFGQGAEAFF.

This rearrangement joins TRBV11-3 to TRBJ2-3; D is undetermined. Trimming pared 1 base from V and 14 bases from J, leaving 19 bases between. The CDR3 is made up of 14 amino acids. Germline CDR1 and CDR2: SGHNT and YENEEA. The CDR3 sequence is CASSLGLGGGEVYF. CDR3 coding DNA: TGTGCCAGCAGCTTAGGTTTGGGCGGTGGTGAGGTGTATTTT.

This clonotype was counted ten times or more. The J gene is TRBJ2-5, the V gene TRBV7-6, with D perhaps given as TRBD1 or TRBD2 (5 bases each). CDR1 SGHVS and CDR2 FNYEAQ come from the germline V gene. Trimming pared 5 bases from V and 4 bases from J, leaving 23 bases between. The CDR3 contains 17 residues. Written as DNA, the CDR3 is TGTGCCAGCAGCCGCCCCAGACCCGTAGGGACCGGAGAGACCCAGTACTTC. The encoded protein is CASSRPRPVGTGETQYF.

The J gene is TRBJ2-7, the V gene TRBV6-2 or TRBV6-3, with TRBD2 identical over 8 bases. The germline gives CDR1 MNHEY, CDR2 SVGEGT. After removal of 7 bases from V and 0 bases from J, the junction contained 5 bases not matched to a gene. The CDR3 consists of 14 residues. The CDR3 reads CASNSGGGSYEQYV. The CDR3 DNA sequence: TGTGCCAGCAACTCGGGAGGGGGCTCCTACGAGCAGTACGTC.

This clonotype was counted a few times. The rearrangement joins TRBV7-9 to TRBJ2-2; D ambiguous. The CDR3 extends over 15 amino acids. Trimming removed 0 bases from V and 4 bases from J, with 9 bases in between. Germline CDR1 reads SEHNR; CDR2 reads FQNEAQ (reference sequence). CDR3 loop: CASSLAPGFTGELFF. CDR3 coding DNA: TGTGCCAGCAGCTTAGCCCCCGGGTTCACCGGGGAGCTGTTTTTT.

Only a few counts were recorded for this clonotype. The chain carries TRBV29-1 and TRBJ2-5; possible D gene TRBD2, 6 bases. V dropped 4 bases and J dropped 5 bases, with 20 bases sitting between them. Germline assignment: CDR1 SQVTM and CDR2 ANQGSEA. This CDR3 region has 15 residues. The CDR3 region has the DNA TGCAGCGTTGGGATGTTAGCGGTACCCAAGGAGACCCAGTACTTC. Its protein product is CSVGMLAVPKETQYF.

This clonotype was found a few times. The rearrangement uses TRBV10-1 and TRBJ2-5; tentative D call: TRBD2 (6 bases). CDR1 and CDR2 from the germline V gene are WNHNN and SYGVQD (reference sequence). The ends were cut back, 8 bases at V and 5 bases at J, with 12 bases in the middle. The length of the CDR3 is 12 residues. CDR3 nucleotides: TGCGCCAGCGCGGGACTCTGGGAGACCCAGTACTTC. Translated, it gives CASAGLWETQYF.

A few counts support this clonotype. This chain joins TRBV7-9 and TRBJ2-3, with a possible D match to TRBD2 (6 bases). CDR3 length: 15 amino acids. From germline, CDR1 is SEHNR and CDR2 FQNEAQ (reference sequence). Deletions cut 5 bases from V and 1 base from J, with 13 bases between. The CDR3 reads CASSRLVARTDTQYF. The CDR3 coding sequence is TGTGCCAGCAGCCGACTAGTTGCGCGCACAGATACGCAGTATTTT.

This clonotype has only a few counts. The rearrangement joins TRBV5-1 to TRBJ2-5; 9 positions agree with TRBD1. The V and J ends lost 0 bases and 2 bases, in that order; junction bases with no gene match: 5. The CDR3 is 16 residues long. CDR1 is SGHRS, CDR2 YFSETQ, per germline. The CDR3 DNA is TGCGCCAGCAGCTTGGTTTCGGGACAGGGTCAAGAGACCCAGTACTTC. Residues: CASSLVSGQGQETQYF.

A few counts support this clonotype. The chain recombines TRBV7-6 with TRBJ2-1, with D uncertain. This CDR3 region has 12 residues. Germline values: CDR1 SGHVS, CDR2 FNYEAQ. The V gene lost 2 bases and the J gene lost 8 bases, with 7 bases spanning the gap. The CDR3 is CASSLRPDEQFF. The CDR3 region has the DNA TGTGCCAGCAGCTTAAGACCCGATGAGCAGTTCTTC.

This clonotype has more than one count but fewer than ten. The chain employs TRBV5-1 and TRBJ2-1; 8 bases agree with TRBD2. The CDR3 consists of 15 residues. The germline CDR1 and CDR2 sequences are SGHRS and YFSETQ. Trimming cost V 0 bases and J 7 bases; bases outside gene matches: 6. In DNA, the CDR3 is TGCGCCAGCAGCTTGGAGGGCGGGGGGTCGAATGAGCAGTTCTTC. It translates to CASSLEGGGSNEQFF.

This chain uses TRBV24-1 with TRBJ2-5, with D tentatively TRBD2 (6 bases). Germline CDR1 and CDR2: KGHDR and SFDVKD. The V end lost 2 bases, the J end lost 5 bases, and 8 bases lay between the germline ends. CDR3 length: 13 amino acids. In nucleotides, the CDR3 is TGTGCCACCAGTGATTGGGGGGAGGAGACCCAGTACTTC. Translated, it gives CATSDWGEETQYF.

At least ten counts were recorded for this clonotype. The rearrangement links TRBV5-1 to TRBJ2-1, with TRBD2 identical over 13 bases. In germline, CDR1 is SGHRS, CDR2 YFSETQ. V lost 4 bases and J lost 0; bases outside the gene matches: 7. The CDR3 loop spans 18 amino acids. The CDR3 protein is CASSTGTSGKSSYNEQFF. The CDR3 DNA reads as TGCGCCAGCAGCACCGGGACTAGCGGGAAGAGCTCCTACAATGAGCAGTTCTTC.

There are a few counts of this clonotype. This sequence joins TRBV11-1 and TRBJ2-2; D remains unclear. Germline loops: CDR1 SGHAT, CDR2 FQDESV (reference sequence). CDR3 size: 13 residues. The V end lost 6 bases, the J end lost 4 bases, and 9 bases lay between the germline ends. In nucleotides, the CDR3 is TGTGCCAGCAGGCGCCGGAGCACCGGGGAGCTGTTTTTT. Amino acid sequence: CASRRRSTGELFF. Looking up the rest from reference TRBV11-1 and TRBJ2-2 gives the full variable domain: EAEVAQSPRYKITEKSQAVAFWCDPISGHATLYWYRQILGQGPELLVQFQDESVVDDSQLPKDRFSAERLKGVDSTLKIQPAELGDSAMYLCASRRRSTGELFFGEGSRLTVL.

The rearrangement uses TRBV29-1 and TRBJ1-5, with D maybe TRBD1 (6 bases). The germline V gene has CDR1 SQVTM and CDR2 ANQGSEA. The CDR3 runs 14 residues. The V end was cut by 4 bases, the J end by 7 bases, with 17 bases between. The CDR3 here is CSVGTAGSTQPQHF. CDR3 bases: TGCAGCGTTGGGACAGCCGGGAGTACGCAGCCCCAGCATTTT.

Many counts were recorded for this clonotype. The chain has TRBV7-2 and TRBJ1-2, with 7 bases fitting TRBD1. Trimming cost V 5 bases and J 2 bases; bases outside gene matches: 2. CDR1 and CDR2 (germline): SGHTA, FQGNSA. This CDR3 contains 13 residues. Here the CDR3 DNA reads TGTGCCAGCAGCCCACAGGGGAACTATGGCTACACCTTC. This encodes CASSPQGNYGYTF.